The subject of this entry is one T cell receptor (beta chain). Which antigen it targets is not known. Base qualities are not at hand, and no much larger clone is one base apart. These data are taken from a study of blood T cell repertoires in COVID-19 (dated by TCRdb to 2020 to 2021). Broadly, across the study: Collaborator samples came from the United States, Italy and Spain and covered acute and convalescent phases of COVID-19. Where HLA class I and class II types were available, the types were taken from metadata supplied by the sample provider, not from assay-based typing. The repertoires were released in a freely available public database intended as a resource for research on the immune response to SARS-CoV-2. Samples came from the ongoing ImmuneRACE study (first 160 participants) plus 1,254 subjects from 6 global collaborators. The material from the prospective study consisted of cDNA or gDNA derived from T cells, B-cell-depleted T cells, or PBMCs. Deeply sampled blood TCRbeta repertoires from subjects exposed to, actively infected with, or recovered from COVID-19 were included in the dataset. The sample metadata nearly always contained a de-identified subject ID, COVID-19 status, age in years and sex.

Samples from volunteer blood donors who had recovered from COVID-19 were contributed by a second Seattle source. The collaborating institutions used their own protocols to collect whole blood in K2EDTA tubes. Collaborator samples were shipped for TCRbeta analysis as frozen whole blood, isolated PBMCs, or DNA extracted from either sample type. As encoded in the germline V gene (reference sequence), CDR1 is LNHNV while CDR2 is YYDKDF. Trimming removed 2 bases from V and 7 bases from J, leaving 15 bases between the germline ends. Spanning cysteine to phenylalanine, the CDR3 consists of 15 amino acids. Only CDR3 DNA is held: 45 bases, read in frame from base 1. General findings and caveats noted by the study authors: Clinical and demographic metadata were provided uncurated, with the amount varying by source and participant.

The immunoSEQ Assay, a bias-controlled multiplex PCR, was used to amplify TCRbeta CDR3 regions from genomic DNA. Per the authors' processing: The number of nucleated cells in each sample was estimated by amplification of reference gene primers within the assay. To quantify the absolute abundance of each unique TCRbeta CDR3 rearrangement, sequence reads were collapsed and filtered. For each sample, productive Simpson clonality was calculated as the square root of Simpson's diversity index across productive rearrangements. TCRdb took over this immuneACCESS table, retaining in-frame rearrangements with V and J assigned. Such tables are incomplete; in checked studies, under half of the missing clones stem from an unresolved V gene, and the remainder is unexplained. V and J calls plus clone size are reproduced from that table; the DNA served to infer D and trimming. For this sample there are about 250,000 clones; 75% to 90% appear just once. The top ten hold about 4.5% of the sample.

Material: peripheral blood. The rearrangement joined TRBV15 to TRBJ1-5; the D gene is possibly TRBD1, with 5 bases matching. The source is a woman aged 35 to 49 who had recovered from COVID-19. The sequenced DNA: TGTGCCACCAGCAGATCTGACAGACCGGGCCAGCCCCAGCATTTT. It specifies CATSRSDRPGQPQHF.